This entry lists 30 T cell receptor beta chains sequenced from one sample in a study of blood T cell repertoires in COVID-19. Using immunoSEQ multiplex PCR, the repertoire was profiled, and TCRdb retains in-frame clones only, with some absent. The profile shows tens of thousands of clones, around three quarters of them singletons. Sequencing was performed on peripheral blood. The source of these receptors is a man aged 55-75 years with acute or convalescent COVID-19.

This clone was detected only a few times. The chain recombines TRBV15 with TRBJ1-5; the D is unclear. Germline-derived CDR1 and CDR2 are LNHNV and YYDKDF (reference sequence). Deletions cut 0 bases from V and 7 bases from J, with 13 bases between. The CDR3 runs 15 residues. The CDR3 is CATSRDVTAGQPQHF. CDR3 DNA: TGTGCCACCAGCAGAGATGTTACGGCGGGCCAGCCCCAGCATTTT.

The V call is TRBV4-2, the J call TRBJ1-5; the D is unclear. Germline V gives CDR1 LGHNA, CDR2 YNFKEQ. The CDR3 extends over 15 amino acids. V was pared by 5 bases and J by 3 bases, with 14 bases between. CDR3 DNA sequence: TGTGCCAGCAGCTTACTAAAAGAGATCAATCAGCCCCAGCATTTT. Encoded protein: CASSLLKEINQPQHF.

This chain joins TRBV7-2 and TRBJ2-7; D is unresolved. The V gene's germline CDR1 is SGHTA and CDR2 FQGNSA. Trimming took off 1 base at V and 6 bases at J, with 10 bases between the two ends. This CDR3 is 13 amino acids long. The CDR3 sequence is CASSLGGQLEQYF. Written as DNA, the CDR3 is TGTGCCAGCAGCTTAGGCGGTCAGCTCGAGCAGTACTTC.

The V gene is TRBV5-4, the J gene TRBJ2-1; 11 bases line up with TRBD2. The V gene end was trimmed by 4 bases and the J gene end by 6 bases; junction bases not matched to a gene: 6. Per germline, CDR1 SGHNT and CDR2 YYREEE (reference sequence). There are 15 residues in the CDR3. CDR3 sequence (DNA): TGTGCCAGCAGCGGGGGGACTAGCGGTTTCAATGAGCAGTTCTTC. It encodes CASSGGTSGFNEQFF.

The genes are TRBV2 and TRBJ2-1; 9 bases map to TRBD2. Per germline, CDR1 SNHLY and CDR2 FYNNEI. This CDR3 is built from 17 residues. The V segment lost 7 bases and the J segment 4 bases; nucleotides outside the gene matches: 14. CDR3 region: CASTPVGSGSMYNEQFF. DNA for the CDR3: TGTGCCAGCACCCCAGTTGGTAGCGGGAGCATGTACAATGAGCAGTTCTTC.

J is TRBJ2-1 and V is TRBV24-1; TRBD2 matches 14 bases. CDR1 is KGHDR, CDR2 SFDVKD, per germline. The junction had 5 bases not matched to a gene; V was cut back by 4 bases and J by 7 bases. The length of the CDR3 is 16 residues. The CDR3 DNA follows: TGTGCCACCAGTGAGACCGGGACTAGCGGGAGAAATGAGCAGTTCTTC. Translation gives CATSETGTSGRNEQFF.

This CDR3 reads CASSKRTGGAKENGYTF. CDR3 sequence (DNA): TGTGCCAGTAGTAAACGGACAGGGGGCGCGAAGGAGAATGGCTACACCTTC. V and J are TRBV19 and TRBJ1-2, with 11 bases aligning to TRBD1. Trimming at V came to 4 bases and at J to 6 bases, leaving 13 bases not matched to a gene. Germline assignment: CDR1 LNHDA and CDR2 SQIVND (reference sequence). The CDR3 has 17 amino acids.

The chain is built from TRBV30 and TRBJ1-2, with D uncertain. The germline CDR1 and CDR2 sequences are GTSNPN and SVGIG (reference sequence). The CDR3 contains 13 residues. The V and J ends lost 1 base and 8 bases respectively, with 14 bases between them. The CDR3 region is CAWSDPGSGGYTF. DNA of the CDR3: TGTGCCTGGAGTGACCCAGGATCAGGCGGCTACACCTTC.

This clone was observed a handful of times. The CDR3 protein is CASSSREPTEAFF. The CDR3, as DNA: TGTGCCAGCAGCTCACGAGAACCCACTGAAGCTTTCTTT. The chain links TRBV4-2 to TRBJ1-1; D not resolved. V was trimmed by 5 bases and J by 4 bases, leaving 11 bases between them. The CDR3 is 13 residues long. The V gene's germline CDR1 is LGHNA and CDR2 YNFKEQ.

This clone showed up just a few times. J is TRBJ1-3 and V is TRBV9; D not certain. The V and J ends lost 0 bases and 4 bases respectively, with 14 bases between them. This CDR3 contains 16 residues. Germline V gene lookup returns CDR1 SGDLS and CDR2 YYNGEE. In nucleotides, the CDR3 is TGTGCCAGCAGCGTAGGGCTATACGGAGCCGGAAACACCATATATTTT. It yields the protein CASSVGLYGAGNTIYF.

The chain employs TRBV7-9 and TRBJ1-1; D gene unclear. V was trimmed by 2 bases and J by 7 bases, leaving 11 bases between them. CDR3 size: 13 residues. From germline, CDR1 is SEHNR and CDR2 FQNEAQ (reference sequence). CDR3 DNA: TGTGCCAGCAGCTTACCGAGCCAGGATGAAGCTTTCTTT. Its protein is CASSLPSQDEAFF.

The CDR3 nucleotides are TGTGCCAGCAGGGGGGGACTAGCGGAGGCCTACGAGCAGTACTTC. It yields the protein CASRGGLAEAYEQYF. The chain joins TRBV7-2 to TRBJ2-7, with 11 bases that match TRBD2. The trim removed 6 bases at V and 2 bases at J, leaving 6 bases unmatched. CDR3 length: 15 residues. Germline CDR1 reads SGHTA; CDR2 reads FQGNSA.

The V and J genes are TRBV11-3 and TRBJ2-1; the D is unclear. V was cut by 5 bases and J by 7 bases, with 12 bases left in between. This CDR3 comprises 13 residues. Looked up from germline, CDR1 is SGHNT and CDR2 is YENEEA. CDR3 sequence: CASSLNIANEQFF. For the CDR3, the DNA is TGTGCCAGCAGCCTTAACATAGCTAATGAGCAGTTCTTC.

The V and J genes are TRBV19 and TRBJ1-5, with 7 bases matching TRBD1. CDR1 is LNHDA and CDR2 is SQIVND in the germline V gene (reference sequence). The CDR3 is 13 amino acids. V trimming: 3 bases; J trimming: 7 bases; junction bases outside the gene matches: 3. The CDR3 DNA sequence: TGTGCCAGTAGTATTACAGGGGTGCAGCCCCAGCATTTT. Encoded protein: CASSITGVQPQHF. Full variable domain (missing parts from reference TRBV19 and TRBJ1-5): DGGITQSPKYLFRKEGQNVTLSCEQNLNHDAMYWYRQDPGQGLRLIYYSQIVNDFQKGDIAEGYSVSREKKESFPLTVTSAQKNPTAFYLCASSITGVQPQHFGDGTRLSIL.

The V and J genes are TRBV7-8 and TRBJ1-1; the D is unclear. Germline CDR1 and CDR2: SGHVS and FQNEAQ. Trimming stripped 9 bases from V and 0 bases from J, with 11 bases between. CDR3 length: 13 amino acids. The CDR3 reads CASTGRMNTEAFF. The CDR3 nucleotides read TGTGCCAGTACCGGGAGGATGAACACTGAAGCTTTCTTT. Supplemented by reference TRBV7-8 and TRBJ1-1, the full variable domain reads GAGVSQSPRYKVAKRGQDVALRCDPISGHVSLFWYQQALGQGPEFLTYFQNEAQLDKSGLPSDRFFAERPEGSVSTLKIQRTQQEDSAVYLCASTGRMNTEAFFGQGTRLTVV.

The V and J genes are TRBV5-1 and TRBJ2-3, with no clear D. The germline V gene has CDR1 SGHRS and CDR2 YFSETQ. The CDR3 is 12 residues long. Deletions cut 4 bases from V and 6 bases from J, with 9 bases between. The CDR3 region is CASSPQRDTQYF. Written as DNA, the CDR3 is TGCGCCAGCAGCCCCCAGAGGGATACGCAGTATTTT.

The V and J genes are TRBV7-2 and TRBJ2-1; 9 positions match TRBD2. This CDR3 spans 15 amino acids. Germline V gene lookup returns CDR1 SGHTA and CDR2 FQGNSA. J gave up 4 bases and V 5 bases, and 6 bases lay outside the gene matches. The CDR3 sequence: CASSLQTSGYNEQFF. The CDR3 DNA is TGTGCCAGCAGCCTCCAGACTAGCGGATACAATGAGCAGTTCTTC.

The chain joins TRBV18 to TRBJ1-1, with D possibly matching TRBD1 (5 bases). The germline V gene encodes CDR1 KGHSH and CDR2 LQKENI. Trimming removed 5 bases from V and 2 bases from J, with 18 bases in between. This CDR3 is 16 amino acids long. CDR3 in amino acids: CASSSDMPGLNTEAFF. CDR3 DNA: TGTGCCAGCTCATCGGACATGCCGGGCCTCAACACTGAAGCTTTCTTT.

This chain links TRBV18 with TRBJ2-4; D gene unclear. Trimming pared 2 bases from V and 0 bases from J, leaving 11 bases between. Germline lookup yields CDR1 KGHSH and CDR2 LQKENI. The CDR3 is 16 residues long. CDR3 sequence (DNA): TGTGCCAGCTCACCAGAGCCGTCCCTAGCCAAAAACATTCAGTACTTC. Translated: CASSPEPSLAKNIQYF.

The chain recombines TRBV24-1 with TRBJ2-1; 12 bases map to TRBD2. This CDR3 is 18 amino acids long. V lost 2 bases, J lost 2 bases, and 6 bases stayed unmatched. CDR1 and CDR2 (germline): KGHDR, SFDVKD. The CDR3 DNA is TGTGCCACCAGTGATTCTTCACTAGCGGGAGGACCCTACAATGAGCAGTTCTTC. Residues: CATSDSSLAGGPYNEQFF.

The V call is TRBV7-2, the J call TRBJ2-2; possible D gene TRBD1, 6 bases. Germline V gives CDR1 SGHTA, CDR2 FQGNSA. V lost 3 bases and J lost 5, with 19 bases in between. The length of the CDR3 is 17 residues. CDR3 in amino acids: CASSLSRDTIRTGELFF. In DNA form, the CDR3 reads TGTGCCAGCAGCTTGAGCCGGGACACAATCCGAACCGGGGAGCTGTTTTTT.

The gene calls are TRBV7-9 and TRBJ1-1, with unresolved D. The V end lost 1 base, the J end lost 3 bases, and 6 bases lay between the germline ends. This CDR3 has 13 residues. Germline V gene lookup returns CDR1 SEHNR and CDR2 FQNEAQ (reference sequence). CDR3 sequence (DNA): TGTGCCAGCAGCTTAGTGGCGGACACTGAAGCTTTCTTT. As protein: CASSLVADTEAFF.

This clone was detected only once. The chain uses TRBV18 and TRBJ2-1, with TRBD1 matching 7 bases. CDR1 and CDR2 from the germline V gene are KGHSH and LQKENI. Trimming removed 1 base from V and 9 bases from J; junction bases left unmatched: 9. CDR3 size: 15 residues. The CDR3 nucleotides read TGTGCCAGCTCACCACGGACAGGAGATCTGGGTGAGCAGTTCTTC. This encodes CASSPRTGDLGEQFF.

This clone was observed once. This sequence joins TRBV3-1 (or the pseudogene TRBV3-2) and TRBJ1-4; D gene ambiguous. Trimming stripped 0 bases from V and 8 bases from J, with 10 bases between. Per germline, CDR1 LGHDT and CDR2 YNNKEL (reference sequence). The CDR3 is made up of 14 amino acids. CDR3: CASSQEVAAEKLFF. The DNA of the CDR3 is TGTGCCAGCAGCCAAGAGGTCGCGGCAGAAAAACTGTTTTTT.

This clone was seen only once. The chain employs TRBV27 and TRBJ2-7; TRBD2 aligns across 9 bases. This CDR3 has 16 amino acids. Germline CDR1 is MNHEY and CDR2 is SMNVEV (reference sequence). J lost 2 bases, V lost 5 bases, and 10 bases had no gene match. CDR3 bases: TGTGCCAGCAGTACCCATCTAGCGGGAAGAACCTACGAGCAGTACTTC. Amino acid sequence: CASSTHLAGRTYEQYF.

The genes are TRBV7-8 and TRBJ2-1, with D perhaps matching TRBD1 (5 bases). The ends were cut back, 3 bases at V and 9 bases at J, with 9 bases in the middle. CDR1 and CDR2 from the germline V gene are SGHVS and FQNEAQ. CDR3 length: 12 residues. In DNA form, the CDR3 reads TGTGCCAGCAGCTTTGGGGCATTTGAGCAGTTCTTC. It yields the protein CASSFGAFEQFF. Together with reference TRBV7-8 and TRBJ2-1, the CDR3 gives the full variable domain: GAGVSQSPRYKVAKRGQDVALRCDPISGHVSLFWYQQALGQGPEFLTYFQNEAQLDKSGLPSDRFFAERPEGSVSTLKIQRTQQEDSAVYLCASSFGAFEQFFGPGTRLTVL.

The V call is TRBV11-1, the J call TRBJ2-3; 9 positions agree with TRBD1. V was clipped by 5 bases and J by 0 bases; unmatched bases: 6. There are 16 residues in the CDR3. Germline loops: CDR1 SGHAT, CDR2 FQDESV (reference sequence). The CDR3 sequence: CASSAGQGPSTDTQYF. For the CDR3, the DNA is TGTGCCAGCAGCGCTGGACAGGGGCCTAGCACAGATACGCAGTATTTT. Variable domain in full (rest from reference TRBV11-1 and TRBJ2-3): EAEVAQSPRYKITEKSQAVAFWCDPISGHATLYWYRQILGQGPELLVQFQDESVVDDSQLPKDRFSAERLKGVDSTLKIQPAELGDSAMYLCASSAGQGPSTDTQYFGPGTRLTVL.

This clone is a singleton in its sample. The chain is built from TRBV13 and TRBJ1-2, with 9 bases aligning to TRBD1. J gave up 2 bases and V 5 bases, and 9 bases lay outside the gene matches. The CDR3 is made up of 16 amino acids. The germline V gene encodes CDR1 PRHDT and CDR2 FYEKMQ (reference sequence). The CDR3 spells CASSLWDRETNYGYTF. CDR3 coding DNA: TGTGCCAGCAGCCTGTGGGACAGGGAAACAAACTATGGCTACACCTTC.

V and J are TRBV7-9 and TRBJ2-1; D ambiguous. CDR3 length: 13 residues. From germline, CDR1 is SEHNR and CDR2 FQNEAQ (reference sequence). Trimming shortened V by 2 bases and J by 8 bases, and 10 bases separated the two germline ends. The DNA for the CDR3 is TGTGCCAGCAGCTTAACCCAAGCCCATGAGCAGTTCTTC. Translating it yields CASSLTQAHEQFF. Variable domain in full (rest from reference TRBV7-9 and TRBJ2-1): DTGVSQNPRHKITKRGQNVTFRCDPISEHNRLYWYRQTLGQGPEFLTYFQNEAQLEKSRLLSDRFSAERPKGSFSTLEIQRTEQGDSAMYLCASSLTQAHEQFFGPGTRLTVL.

The chain employs TRBV5-6 and TRBJ1-1; possibly TRBD1 for D (6 bases). Trimming left V 4 bases short and J 11 bases short, with 18 bases between. Germline V gene data show CDR1 as SGHDT and CDR2 as YYEEEE. The CDR3 length is 13 residues. The CDR3, as DNA: TGTGCCAGCAGCGTCGGACAGACACTGCGGGCTTTCTTT. This codes for CASSVGQTLRAFF.